This record covers a single T cell receptor (beta chain). These data are taken from a study of blood T cell repertoires in COVID-19. V lost 3 bases, J lost 0 bases, and 4 bases stayed unmatched. Germline V gives CDR1 LNHDA, CDR2 SQIVND (reference sequence). This CDR3 contains 16 residues. Measured with immunoSEQ multiplex PCR; TCRdb has only the in-frame clones, and not every one. The data contain roughly 400,000 clones, nearly 90% of them singletons. This clonotype originated in a woman younger than 30 who had been exposed to COVID-19. The chain has TRBV19 and TRBJ1-5; TRBD1 aligns across 8 bases. Specimen: PBMCs or T cells enriched from blood (not recorded which). The CDR3, as DNA: TGTGCCAGTAGTATCCAGGGGGCGCGTAGCAATCAGCCCCAGCATTTT. It yields the protein CASSIQGARSNQPQHF. The whole variable domain, filled in from reference TRBV19 and TRBJ1-5, reads DGGITQSPKYLFRKEGQNVTLSCEQNLNHDAMYWYRQDPGQGLRLIYYSQIVNDFQKGDIAEGYSVSREKKESFPLTVTSAQKNPTAFYLCASSIQGARSNQPQHFGDGTRLSIL.